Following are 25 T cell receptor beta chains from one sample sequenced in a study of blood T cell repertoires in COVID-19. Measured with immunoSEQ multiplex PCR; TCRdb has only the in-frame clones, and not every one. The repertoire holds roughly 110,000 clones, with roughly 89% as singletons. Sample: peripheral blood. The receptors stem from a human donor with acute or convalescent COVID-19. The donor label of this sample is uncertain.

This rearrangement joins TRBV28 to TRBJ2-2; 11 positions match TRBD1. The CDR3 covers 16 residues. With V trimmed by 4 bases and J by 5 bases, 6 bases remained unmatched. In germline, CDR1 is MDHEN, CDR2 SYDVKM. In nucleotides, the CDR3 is TGTGCCAGCAGTTCTCCCGGGACAGGGGGGACCGGGGAGCTGTTTTTT. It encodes CASSSPGTGGTGELFF.

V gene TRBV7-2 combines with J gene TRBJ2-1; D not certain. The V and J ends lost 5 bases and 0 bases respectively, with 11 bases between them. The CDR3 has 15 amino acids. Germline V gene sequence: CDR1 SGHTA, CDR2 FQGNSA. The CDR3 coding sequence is TGTGCCAGCAGCAAAGCGCTTAGCTCCTACAATGAGCAGTTCTTC. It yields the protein CASSKALSSYNEQFF.

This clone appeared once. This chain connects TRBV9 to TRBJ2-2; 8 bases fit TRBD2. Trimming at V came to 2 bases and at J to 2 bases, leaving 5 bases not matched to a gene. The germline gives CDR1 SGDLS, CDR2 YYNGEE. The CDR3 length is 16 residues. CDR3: CASSVTSGPNTGELFF. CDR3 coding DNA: TGTGCCAGCAGCGTCACTAGCGGCCCTAACACCGGGGAGCTGTTTTTT.

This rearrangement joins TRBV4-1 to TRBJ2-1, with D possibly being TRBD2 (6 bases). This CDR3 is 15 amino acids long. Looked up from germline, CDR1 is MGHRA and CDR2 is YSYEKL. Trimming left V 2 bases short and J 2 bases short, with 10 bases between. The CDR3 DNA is TGCGCCAGCAGCCAATCGGGGGAGACCTACAATGAGCAGTTCTTC. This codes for CASSQSGETYNEQFF.

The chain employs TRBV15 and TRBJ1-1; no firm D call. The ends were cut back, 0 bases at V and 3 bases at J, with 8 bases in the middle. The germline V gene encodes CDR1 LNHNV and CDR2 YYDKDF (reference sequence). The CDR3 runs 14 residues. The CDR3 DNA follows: TGTGCCACCAGCAGAGATCGCCGGGACACTGAAGCTTTCTTT. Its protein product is CATSRDRRDTEAFF.

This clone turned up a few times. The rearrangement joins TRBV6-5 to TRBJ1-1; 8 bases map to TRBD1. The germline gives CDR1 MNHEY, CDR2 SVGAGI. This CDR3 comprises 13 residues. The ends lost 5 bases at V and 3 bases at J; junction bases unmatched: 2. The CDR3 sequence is CASSPGQDTEAFF. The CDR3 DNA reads TGTGCCAGCAGTCCGGGACAGGACACTGAAGCTTTCTTT.

In DNA, the CDR3 is TGTGCCAGCAAGGAGACTCGTGGCACTGAAGCTTTCTTT. Translated: CASKETRGTEAFF. The V and J genes are TRBV6-5 and TRBJ1-1; D gene uncertain. V was shortened by 7 bases and J by 4 bases, with 13 bases between the two germline ends. The CDR3 is made up of 13 amino acids. CDR1 and CDR2 from the germline V gene are MNHEY and SVGAGI.

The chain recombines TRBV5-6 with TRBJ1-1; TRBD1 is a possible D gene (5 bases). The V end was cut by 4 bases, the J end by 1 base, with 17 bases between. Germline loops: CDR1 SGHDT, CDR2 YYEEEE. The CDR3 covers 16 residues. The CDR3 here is CASSHPPRQKNTEAFF. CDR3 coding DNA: TGTGCCAGCAGCCACCCCCCCCGACAGAAGAACACTGAAGCTTTCTTT.

The CDR3 region is CASSLRRGVDEKLFF. The CDR3 DNA reads as TGTGCCAGCAGCTTAAGGAGGGGAGTTGATGAAAAACTGTTTTTT. The chain combines TRBV11-2 with TRBJ1-4; D may be TRBD1 (5 bases). Per the germline V gene, CDR1 is SGHAT and CDR2 is FQNNGV. The CDR3 is 15 amino acids. V lost 2 bases and J lost 6, with 13 bases in between.

The CDR3 protein is CASAPRDNNNEQFF. Written as DNA, the CDR3 is TGTGCCAGCGCGCCAAGGGACAACAACAATGAGCAGTTCTTC. This chain joins TRBV3-1 (or the pseudogene TRBV3-2) and TRBJ2-1; weak D call: TRBD1 (6 bases). The CDR3 totals 14 residues. V was shortened by 8 bases and J by 5 bases, with 16 bases between the two germline ends. Germline CDR1 is LGHDT and CDR2 is YNNKEL (reference sequence).

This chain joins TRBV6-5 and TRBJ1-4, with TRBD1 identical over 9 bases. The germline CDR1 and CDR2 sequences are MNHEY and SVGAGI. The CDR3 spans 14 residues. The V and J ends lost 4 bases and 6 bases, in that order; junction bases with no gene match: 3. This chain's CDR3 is CASSFGTGHEKLFF. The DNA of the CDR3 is TGTGCCAGCAGTTTTGGGACAGGGCATGAAAAACTGTTTTTT.

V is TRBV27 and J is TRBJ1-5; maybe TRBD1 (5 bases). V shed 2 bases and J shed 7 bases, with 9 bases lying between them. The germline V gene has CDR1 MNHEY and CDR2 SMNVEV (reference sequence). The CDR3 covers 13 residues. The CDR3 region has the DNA TGTGCCAGCAGTTTAGGGGGGTGGCAGCCCCAGCATTTT. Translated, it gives CASSLGGWQPQHF.

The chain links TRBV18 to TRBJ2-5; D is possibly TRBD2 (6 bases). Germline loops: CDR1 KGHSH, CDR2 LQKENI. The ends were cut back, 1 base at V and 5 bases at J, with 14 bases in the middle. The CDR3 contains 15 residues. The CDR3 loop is CASSPQEGAGETQYF. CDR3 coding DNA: TGTGCCAGCTCACCACAGGAGGGCGCGGGGGAGACCCAGTACTTC. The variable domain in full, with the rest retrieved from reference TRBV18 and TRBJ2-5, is NAGVMQNPRHLVRRRGQEARLRCSPMKGHSHVYWYRQLPEEGLKFMVYLQKENIIDESGMPKERFSAEFPKEGPSILRIQQVVRGDSAAYFCASSPQEGAGETQYFGPGTRLLVL.

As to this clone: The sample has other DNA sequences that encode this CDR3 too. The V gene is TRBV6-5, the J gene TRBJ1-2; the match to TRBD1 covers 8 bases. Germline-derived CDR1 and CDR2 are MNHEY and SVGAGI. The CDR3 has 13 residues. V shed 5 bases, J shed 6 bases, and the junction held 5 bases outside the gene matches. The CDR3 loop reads CASSPQGAHGYTF. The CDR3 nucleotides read TGTGCCAGCAGTCCCCAGGGGGCGCATGGCTACACCTTC.

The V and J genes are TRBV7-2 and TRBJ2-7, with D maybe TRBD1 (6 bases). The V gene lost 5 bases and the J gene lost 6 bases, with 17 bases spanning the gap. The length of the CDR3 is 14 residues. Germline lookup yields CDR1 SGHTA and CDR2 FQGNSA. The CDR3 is CASSPVRRGSEQYF. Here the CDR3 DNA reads TGTGCCAGCAGCCCAGTTCGAAGGGGGTCCGAGCAGTACTTC. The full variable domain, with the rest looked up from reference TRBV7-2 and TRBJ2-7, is GAGVSQSPSNKVTEKGKDVELRCDPISGHTALYWYRQSLGQGLEFLIYFQGNSAPDKSGLPSDRFSAERTGGSVSTLTIQRTQQEDSAVYLCASSPVRRGSEQYFGPGTRLTVT.

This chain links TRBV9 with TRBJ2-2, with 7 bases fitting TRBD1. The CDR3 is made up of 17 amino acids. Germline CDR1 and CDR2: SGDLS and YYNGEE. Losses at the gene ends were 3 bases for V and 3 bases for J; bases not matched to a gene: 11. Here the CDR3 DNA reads TGTGCCAGCAGCGCCCACCGGACAGGTTTTGACACCGGGGAGCTGTTTTTT. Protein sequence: CASSAHRTGFDTGELFF.

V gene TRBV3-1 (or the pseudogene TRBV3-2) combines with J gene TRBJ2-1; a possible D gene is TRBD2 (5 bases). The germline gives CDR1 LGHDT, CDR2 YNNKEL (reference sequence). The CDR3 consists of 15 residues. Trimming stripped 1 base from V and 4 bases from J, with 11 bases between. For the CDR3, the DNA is TGTGCCAGCAGCCAAGGACTAAACCATTACAATGAGCAGTTCTTC. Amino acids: CASSQGLNHYNEQFF.

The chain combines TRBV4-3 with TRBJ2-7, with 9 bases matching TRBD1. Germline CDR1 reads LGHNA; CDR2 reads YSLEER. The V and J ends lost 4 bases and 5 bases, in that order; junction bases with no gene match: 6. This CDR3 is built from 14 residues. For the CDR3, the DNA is TGCGCCAGCAGCCTCGGGACAGGGTCCCACGAGCAGTACTTC. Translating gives CASSLGTGSHEQYF.

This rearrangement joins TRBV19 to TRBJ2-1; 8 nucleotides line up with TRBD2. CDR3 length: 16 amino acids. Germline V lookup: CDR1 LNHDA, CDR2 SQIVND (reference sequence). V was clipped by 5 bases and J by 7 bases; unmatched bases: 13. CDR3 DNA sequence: TGTGCCAGTAGTTGGTTTTACGGGGGGGCGTCAAATGAGCAGTTCTTC. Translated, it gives CASSWFYGGASNEQFF.

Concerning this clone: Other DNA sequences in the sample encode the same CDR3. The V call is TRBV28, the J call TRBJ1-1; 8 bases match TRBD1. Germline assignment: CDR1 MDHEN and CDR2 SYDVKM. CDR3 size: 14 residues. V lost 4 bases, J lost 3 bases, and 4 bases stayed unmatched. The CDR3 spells CASSSGQGDTEAFF. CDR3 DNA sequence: TGTGCCAGCAGTTCCGGACAGGGCGACACTGAAGCTTTCTTT.

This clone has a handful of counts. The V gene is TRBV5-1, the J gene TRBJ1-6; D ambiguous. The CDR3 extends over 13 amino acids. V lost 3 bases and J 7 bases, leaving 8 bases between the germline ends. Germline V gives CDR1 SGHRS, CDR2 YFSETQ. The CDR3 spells CASSSAENSPLHF. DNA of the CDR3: TGCGCCAGCAGCTCGGCGGAGAATTCACCCCTCCACTTT.

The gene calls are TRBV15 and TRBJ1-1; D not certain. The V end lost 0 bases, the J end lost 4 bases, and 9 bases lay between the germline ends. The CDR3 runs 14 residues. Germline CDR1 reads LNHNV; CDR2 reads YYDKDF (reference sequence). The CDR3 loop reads CATSRDLVLTEAFF. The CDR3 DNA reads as TGTGCCACCAGCAGAGATCTCGTCCTCACTGAAGCTTTCTTT.

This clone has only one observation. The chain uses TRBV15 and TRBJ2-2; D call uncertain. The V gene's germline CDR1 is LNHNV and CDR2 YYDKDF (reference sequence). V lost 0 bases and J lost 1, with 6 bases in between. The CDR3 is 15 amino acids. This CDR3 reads CATSRDLGNTGELFF. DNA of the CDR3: TGTGCCACCAGCAGAGATCTCGGGAACACCGGGGAGCTGTTTTTT.

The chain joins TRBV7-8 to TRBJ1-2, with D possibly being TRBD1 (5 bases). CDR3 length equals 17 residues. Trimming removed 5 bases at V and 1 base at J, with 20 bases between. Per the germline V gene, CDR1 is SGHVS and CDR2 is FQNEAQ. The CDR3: CASSLARPRRGNYGYTF. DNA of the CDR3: TGTGCCAGCAGCCTCGCGCGACCTCGAAGGGGTAACTATGGCTACACCTTC.

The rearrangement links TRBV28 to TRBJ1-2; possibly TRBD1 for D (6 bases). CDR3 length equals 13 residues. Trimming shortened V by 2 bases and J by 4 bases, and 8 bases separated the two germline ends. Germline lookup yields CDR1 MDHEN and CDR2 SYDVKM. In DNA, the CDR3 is TGTGCCAGCAGTTTACTGACAGGCTATGGCTACACCTTC. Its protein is CASSLLTGYGYTF.